This T cell receptor (beta chain) was profiled in a study of shared clonotypes between healthy human individuals. Study at large: Those who served as donors were a couple of women and a few men between the ages of 18 and 49. Each donor had three CD4 naive, three CD4 memory, two CD8 naive and one CD8 memory plate.

The V gene lost 11 bases and the J gene lost 7 bases, with 6 bases spanning the gap. The CDR3 sequence is 9 residues long. CDR1 and CDR2 from the germline V gene are SEHNR and FQNEAQ (reference sequence). TCRdb's table, derived via immunoSEQ multiplex PCR, lists solely in-frame clones and lacks some. The sample lists just over 2,000,000 clones, 90% to 95% occurring once. The chain carries TRBV7-9 and TRBJ2-1; no clear D gene. This sequence originates from a man aged 18 to 35 in good health. Sequenced: naive CD4+ T cells sorted from blood. Subset indicated: CD45RA+ positively selected. CDR3 coding DNA: TGTGCCCCGGGTAATGAGCAGTTCTTC. Translation: CAPGNEQFF.